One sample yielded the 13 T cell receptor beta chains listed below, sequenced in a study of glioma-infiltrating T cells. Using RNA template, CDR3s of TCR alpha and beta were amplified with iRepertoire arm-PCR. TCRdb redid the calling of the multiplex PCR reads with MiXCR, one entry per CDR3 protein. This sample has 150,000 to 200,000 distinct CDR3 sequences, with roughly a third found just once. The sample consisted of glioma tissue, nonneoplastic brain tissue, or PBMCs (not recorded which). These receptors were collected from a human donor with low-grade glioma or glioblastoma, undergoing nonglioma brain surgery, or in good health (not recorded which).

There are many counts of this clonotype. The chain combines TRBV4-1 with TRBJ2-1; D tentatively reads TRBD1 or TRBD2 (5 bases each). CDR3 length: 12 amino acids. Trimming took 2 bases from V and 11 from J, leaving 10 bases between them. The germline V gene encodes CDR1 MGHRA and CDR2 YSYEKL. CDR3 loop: CASSQPGTQQFF. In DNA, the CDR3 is TGCGCCAGCAGCCAACCGGGGACCCAGCAGTTCTTC.

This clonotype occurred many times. The CDR3 bases are TGCAGTGCCAACTCAGGGGTTATAGGTGGCTACACCTTC. It specifies CSANSGVIGGYTF. This rearrangement joins TRBV20-1 to TRBJ1-2; weak D call: TRBD1 (6 bases). Trimming left V 6 bases short and J 7 bases short, with 18 bases between. The CDR3 is 13 residues long. CDR1 and CDR2 (germline): DFQATT, SNEGSKA (reference sequence).

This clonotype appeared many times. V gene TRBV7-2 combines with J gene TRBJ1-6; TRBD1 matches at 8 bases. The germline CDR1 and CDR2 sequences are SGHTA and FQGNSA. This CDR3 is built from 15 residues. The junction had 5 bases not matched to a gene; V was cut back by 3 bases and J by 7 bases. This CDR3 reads CASSFRDRINSPLHF. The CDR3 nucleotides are TGTGCCAGCAGCTTCAGGGACAGGATCAATTCACCCCTCCACTTT.

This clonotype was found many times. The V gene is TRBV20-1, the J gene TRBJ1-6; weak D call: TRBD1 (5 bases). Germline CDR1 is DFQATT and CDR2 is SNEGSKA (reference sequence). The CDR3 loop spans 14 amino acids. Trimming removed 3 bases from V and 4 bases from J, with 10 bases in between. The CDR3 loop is CSARLGPYNSPLHF. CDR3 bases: TGCAGTGCTAGGTTGGGACCTTATAATTCACCCCTCCACTTT.

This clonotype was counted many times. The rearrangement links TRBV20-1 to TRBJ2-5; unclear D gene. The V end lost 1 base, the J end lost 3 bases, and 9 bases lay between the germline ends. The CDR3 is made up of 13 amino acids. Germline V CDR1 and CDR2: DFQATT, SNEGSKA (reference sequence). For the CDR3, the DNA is TGCAGTGCTAGAGTAACAGCAGAAGAGACCCAGTACTTC. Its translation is CSARVTAEETQYF.

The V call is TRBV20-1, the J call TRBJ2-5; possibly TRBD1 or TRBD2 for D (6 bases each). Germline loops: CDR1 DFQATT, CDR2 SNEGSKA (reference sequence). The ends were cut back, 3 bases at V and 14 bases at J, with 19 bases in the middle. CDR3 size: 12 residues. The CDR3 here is CSAREGEWAYYF. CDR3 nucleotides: TGCAGTGCTAGGGAGGGGGAGTGGGCCTATTACTTC.

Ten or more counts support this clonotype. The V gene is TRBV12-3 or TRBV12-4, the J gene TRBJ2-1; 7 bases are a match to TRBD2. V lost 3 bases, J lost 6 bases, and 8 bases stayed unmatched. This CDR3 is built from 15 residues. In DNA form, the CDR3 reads TGTGCCAGCAGTTTCTCCGGCGGGAGTATCAATGAGCAGTTCTTC. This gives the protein CASSFSGGSINEQFF.

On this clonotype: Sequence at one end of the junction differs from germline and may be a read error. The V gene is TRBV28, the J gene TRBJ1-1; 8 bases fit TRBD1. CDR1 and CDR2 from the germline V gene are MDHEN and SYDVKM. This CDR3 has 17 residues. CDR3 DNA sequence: TGTGCCAGCAGTTCCACCCAGGGGGCGCGCCCAAACACTGAAACTTTCTTT. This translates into CASSSTQGARPNTETFF.

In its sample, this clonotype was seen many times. Here the CDR3 reads CASSQAGGYNEQFF. Here the CDR3 DNA reads TGCGCCAGCAGCCAAGCCGGAGGATACAATGAGCAGTTCTTC. The chain recombines TRBV4-3 with TRBJ2-1; D is possibly TRBD2 (5 bases). The V end lost 1 base, the J end lost 4 bases, and 8 bases lay between the germline ends. There are 14 residues in the CDR3. Germline values: CDR1 LGHNA, CDR2 YSLEER.

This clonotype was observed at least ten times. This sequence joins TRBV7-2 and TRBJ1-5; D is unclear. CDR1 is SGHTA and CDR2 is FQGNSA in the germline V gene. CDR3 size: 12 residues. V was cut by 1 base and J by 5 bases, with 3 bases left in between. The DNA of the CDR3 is TGTGCCAGCAGCTTAGACGATCAGCCCCAGCATTTT. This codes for CASSLDDQPQHF.

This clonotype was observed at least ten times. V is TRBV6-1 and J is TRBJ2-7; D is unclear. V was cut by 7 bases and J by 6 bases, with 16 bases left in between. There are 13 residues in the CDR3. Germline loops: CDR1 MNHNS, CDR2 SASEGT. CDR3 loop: CASTGSVLGEQYF. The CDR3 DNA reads TGTGCCAGCACGGGCTCAGTACTCGGCGAGCAGTACTTC.

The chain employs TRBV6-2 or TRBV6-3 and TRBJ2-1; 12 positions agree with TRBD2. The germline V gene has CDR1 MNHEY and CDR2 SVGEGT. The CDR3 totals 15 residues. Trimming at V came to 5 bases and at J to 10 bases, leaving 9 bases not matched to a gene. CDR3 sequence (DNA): TGTGCCAGCAGTCGGCTAGCGGGAGGGCCAAACGAGCAGTTCTTC. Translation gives CASSRLAGGPNEQFF.

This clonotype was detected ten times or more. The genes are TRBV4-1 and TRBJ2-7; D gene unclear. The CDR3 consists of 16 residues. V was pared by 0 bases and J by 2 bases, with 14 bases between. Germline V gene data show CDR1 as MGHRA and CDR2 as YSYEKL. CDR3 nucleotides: TGCGCCAGCAGCCAAGATGTTGGCAGAGGCACCTACGAGCAGTACTTC. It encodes CASSQDVGRGTYEQYF.